Listed below are T cell receptor beta chains from one sample, sequenced in a study of brain T cells in children with intractable seizures. Clones were sequenced by immunoSEQ multiplex PCR, and TCRdb holds only the in-frame ones, with some missing. The table lists 110,000 or so clones, roughly 94% of them singletons. Sequenced material: peripheral blood, taken at surgery. The receptors shown here come from a boy under two years old with hemimegalencephaly and intractable seizures. CDR3s include the opening cysteine and the closing phenylalanine or tryptophan. A D gene is named only where the DNA matches it firmly. Size tells how often a clone was seen (once, few, many) or the class of an expanded clone, and some rows leave it out.

V gene,clone size,J gene,D gene,CDR3 length,CDR3 DNA,CDR3 protein
TRBV10-3,-,TRBJ2-1,-,18,TGTGCCATCAGTGAGTCCAAGACCAGTGGACTCTCCTACAATGAGCAGTTCTTC,CAISESKTSGLSYNEQFF
TRBV12-3/TRBV12-4,-,TRBJ2-1,-,13,TGTGCCAGCAGTTTAGCGGGGGTAAGGGAGCAGTTCTTC,CASSLAGVREQFF
TRBV19,-,TRBJ1-5,TRBD1,16,TGTGCCAGTAGTATATCCAGGGGGCGCCGCAATCAGCCCCAGCATTTT,CASSISRGRRNQPQHF
TRBV7-8,-,TRBJ2-1,-,16,TGTGCCAGCAGCTTAATGCCGACGGGAGCAGTGGGTGAGCAGTTCTTC,CASSLMPTGAVGEQFF
TRBV5-8,once,TRBJ2-7,-,15,TGTGCCAGCAGCTTGGATGACAGTCCCAGGCACGAGCAGTACTTC,CASSLDDSPRHEQYF
TRBV4-3,-,TRBJ2-7,-,14,TGCGCCAGCAGCCAAGTGAGGGTCAGCTACGAGCAGTACTTC,CASSQVRVSYEQYF
TRBV24-1,-,TRBJ1-5,TRBD1,16,TGTGCCACCAGTGATCCTACAGGGGCTAGCAATCAGCCCCAGCATTTT,CATSDPTGASNQPQHF
TRBV28,-,TRBJ1-2,-,12,TGTGCCAGACTCGGGACGGCCTATGGCTACACCTTC,CARLGTAYGYTF
TRBV7-7,-,TRBJ2-7,TRBD1,15,TGTGCCAGCAGCAGGGGGACAGGGGAGGGGCACGAGCAGTACTTC,CASSRGTGEGHEQYF
TRBV6-1,-,TRBJ1-5,-,14,TGTGCCAGCAGTGATTACGCCGACGGGCAGCCCCAGCATTTT,CASSDYADGQPQHF
TRBV7-8,-,TRBJ2-7,TRBD2,14,TGTGCCAGCAGTTGGGGGGGGGATCTGGCCGAGCAGTACTTC,CASSWGGDLAEQYF
TRBV7-8,-,TRBJ1-1,TRBD1,19,TGTGCCAGCAGCTTAAATTTGGCGGGGAGGGGGACAGTGAACACTGAAGCTTTCTTT,CASSLNLAGRGTVNTEAFF
TRBV29-1,once,TRBJ1-2,-,17,TGCAGCGTCCATGGGGGGCCAGGGGAAATATCTAGAATCGGCTACACCTTC,CSVHGGPGEISRIGYTF
TRBV9,-,TRBJ2-3,-,12,TGTGCCAGCAGCGCCACTACAGATACGCAGTATTTT,CASSATTDTQYF
TRBV28,-,TRBJ2-5,-,16,TGTGCCAGCAGTTCCCCCAATTGGGGGCGGGGAGAGACCCAGTACTTC,CASSSPNWGRGETQYF
TRBV12-3/TRBV12-4,-,TRBJ2-5,-,13,TGTGCCAGCAGCTCGCGGGACGCGGAGACCCAGTACTTC,CASSSRDAETQYF
TRBV27,-,TRBJ2-7,-,17,TGTGCCAGCAGTCCCATGGGCTCGTGGGGCCCCTCCTACGAGCAGTACTTC,CASSPMGSWGPSYEQYF
TRBV5-6,-,TRBJ1-6,TRBD1,13,TGTGCCAGCAGCACGGACAGGGGGGTGCCCCTCCACTTT,CASSTDRGVPLHF
TRBV7-8,-,TRBJ2-7,-,14,TGTGCCAGCAGCTTAGATGGTAGGTCCTACGAGCAGTACTTC,CASSLDGRSYEQYF
TRBV10-3,few,TRBJ2-7,-,13,TGTGCCATCAGTGAGGAGACAGCCTACGAGCAGTACTTC,CAISEETAYEQYF
TRBV12-1,-,TRBJ2-7,-,16,TGTGCCAGCAGCTTTAACCCAGGGGGCGACCCCTACGAGCAGTACTTC,CASSFNPGGDPYEQYF
TRBV28,few,TRBJ1-2,-,14,TGTGCCAGCAGTTTAGGAGGGGCCCACTATGGCTACACCTTC,CASSLGGAHYGYTF
TRBV5-1,-,TRBJ2-7,TRBD2,15,TGCGCCAGCAGCTTGGGATGGACTAGCGGGATCGAGCAGTACTTC,CASSLGWTSGIEQYF
TRBV7-9,-,TRBJ2-7,TRBD2,17,TGTGCCAGCAGCTTAAGATTTGGGACTAGTGATTCCTACGAGCAGTACTTC,CASSLRFGTSDSYEQYF
TRBV28,-,TRBJ2-5,-,14,TGTGCCACCAGAAGAGGAGGGGCTCAAGAGACCCAGTACTTC,CATRRGGAQETQYF
TRBV4-2,-,TRBJ2-5,TRBD1,19,TGTGCCAGCAGCTACCCAACAGGGGGCCCTCACCAACTCCAAGAGACCCAGTACTTC,CASSYPTGGPHQLQETQYF
TRBV6-5,-,TRBJ2-2,-,12,TGTGCCGGCACGTGGGGGCTCGGGGAGCTGTTTTTT,CAGTWGLGELFF
TRBV9,-,TRBJ1-3,TRBD1,15,TGTGCCAGCAGCGTAGGCAGGGGGCCTGGAAACACCATATATTTT,CASSVGRGPGNTIYF
TRBV5-5,once,TRBJ2-5,-,13,TGTGCCAGCAGCTTGGGGCCCCCGGAGACCCAGTACTTC,CASSLGPPETQYF
TRBV28,-,TRBJ1-3,-,16,TGTGCCAGCAGTTTGTCCGCAGTACTCTCTGGAAACACCATATATTTT,CASSLSAVLSGNTIYF
TRBV28,-,TRBJ2-7,-,12,TGTGCCAGCAGCCGCCCGATCTACGAGCAGTACTTC,CASSRPIYEQYF
TRBV11-3,-,TRBJ2-3,-,13,TGTGCCAGCCAGGGGGGCGGGGCAGATACGCAGTATTTT,CASQGGGADTQYF
TRBV27,-,TRBJ1-4,-,15,TGTGCCAGCAGCCGATTACAGGGAGCTAATGAAAAACTGTTTTTT,CASSRLQGANEKLFF
TRBV30,once,TRBJ2-3,-,13,TGTGCCTGGAGCGTCCTCAGCACAGATACGCAGTATTTT,CAWSVLSTDTQYF
TRBV14,-,TRBJ2-2,-,17,TGTGCCAGCAGCCACGAGCGGGGGACAGACCTGACCGGGGAGCTGTTTTTT,CASSHERGTDLTGELFF
TRBV28,-,TRBJ2-2,-,11,TGTGCCCGCCCGTGCCCCGGGGAGCTGTTTTTT,CARPCPGELFF
TRBV4-2,-,TRBJ2-7,-,15,TGTGCCAGCAGCCAAGGTCTGTTCCCCGCGGGCGAGCAGTACTTC,CASSQGLFPAGEQYF
TRBV12-3/TRBV12-4,-,TRBJ1-2,-,11,TGTGCCAGCAGTTTACACTATGGCTACACCTTC,CASSLHYGYTF
TRBV29-1,-,TRBJ1-1,-,9,TGCAGCGTCCCAGAGGCTGCTTTCTTT,CSVPEAAFF
TRBV6-6,-,TRBJ2-5,TRBD2,15,TGTGCCAGCAGGTCCGGGACTAGCGGGCCACAGACCCAGTACTTC,CASRSGTSGPQTQYF
TRBV5-1,-,TRBJ2-1,TRBD2,15,TGCGCCAGCAGCCTACTAGCGGGAGCAGTTTATGAGCAGTTCTTC,CASSLLAGAVYEQFF
TRBV6-5,-,TRBJ2-3,TRBD2,16,TGTGCCAGCAGCTACCTGACTAGCGGGAGGAGAGATACGCAGTATTTT,CASSYLTSGRRDTQYF
TRBV6-7,-,TRBJ2-3,-,17,TGTGCCAGCAGTTACTCCGGCGGGATCTTGGGGACAGATACGCAGTATTTT,CASSYSGGILGTDTQYF
TRBV27,-,TRBJ1-1,-,13,TGTGCCAGCAGTTTGGTCGGGCGAACTGAAGCTTTCTTT,CASSLVGRTEAFF
TRBV19,-,TRBJ2-1,TRBD2,15,TGTGCCAGTAGTTCCGCTAGCGGCTCCTACAATGAGCAGTTCTTC,CASSSASGSYNEQFF
TRBV20-1,-,TRBJ2-3,-,11,TGCAGTGCTAGAAGATGGGATACGCAGTATTTT,CSARRWDTQYF
TRBV30,-,TRBJ2-7,-,16,TGTGCCTGGAGTATGGGATTGCGCTCGAGCTCCTACGAGCAGTACTTC,CAWSMGLRSSSYEQYF
TRBV3-1/TRBV3-2,-,TRBJ2-5,-,15,TGTGCCAGCAGCCAAGTTCTAGGGGCACGGGAGACCCAGTACTTC,CASSQVLGARETQYF
TRBV18,-,TRBJ2-7,-,14,TGTGCCAGCTCACCCCAGACAGTCTCCTACGAGCAGTACTTC,CASSPQTVSYEQYF
TRBV6-6,-,TRBJ2-3,-,13,TGTGCCAGCAGTCGTCGAGCGGGAGATACGCAGTATTTT,CASSRRAGDTQYF
TRBV28,once,TRBJ2-2,TRBD2,15,TGTGCCAGCAGTTTCTTCGGGAGGCGGACCGGGGAGCTGTTTTTT,CASSFFGRRTGELFF
TRBV29-1,-,TRBJ1-2,-,13,TGCAGCGTTGAAGACCGGGGCAGGGTTGGCTACACCTTC,CSVEDRGRVGYTF
TRBV2,once,TRBJ2-7,-,12,TGTGCCAGCAGGGGACGGGAGAACGAGCAGTACTTC,CASRGRENEQYF
TRBV4-1,-,TRBJ2-7,TRBD2,17,TGCGCCAGCAGCCAAGATTCGCTAGCGGGAGTTTCCTACGAGCAGTACTTC,CASSQDSLAGVSYEQYF
TRBV7-3,-,TRBJ2-2,-,13,TGTGCCAGCAGCAGACAGTGGTCGGGGGAGCTGTTTTTT,CASSRQWSGELFF
TRBV28,-,TRBJ2-7,-,12,TGTGCCAGCTCACCGGATACCTACGAGCAGTACTTC,CASSPDTYEQYF
TRBV6-5,-,TRBJ1-2,-,15,TGTGCCAGCAGGCGAGGACAGCCAGCTCGCTATGGCTACACCTTC,CASRRGQPARYGYTF